One and the same sample provided the 8 T cell receptor beta chains below, sequenced in a study of blood T cell repertoires in COVID-19. The protocol was immunoSEQ multiplex PCR, while the TCRdb copy is restricted to in-frame clones and leaves out a portion. The data hold about 84,000 clones, with approximately 82% observed a single time. Sample: peripheral blood. The receptors were sampled from a man older than 75 with active or convalescent COVID-19.

This chain joins TRBV10-2 and TRBJ1-6; TRBD1 aligns across 9 bases. This CDR3 has 13 residues. The V segment lost 6 bases and the J segment 10 bases; nucleotides outside the gene matches: 4. CDR1 is WSHSY, CDR2 SAAADI, per germline. This CDR3 reads CASRHTGGSPLHF. The CDR3 DNA is TGCGCCAGCAGACACACAGGGGGCTCACCCCTCCACTTT.

This chain uses TRBV5-1 with TRBJ2-7; 8 bases agree with TRBD2. V gave up 4 bases and J gave up 6 bases; unmatched junction bases: 9. CDR1 and CDR2 (germline): SGHRS, YFSETQ. The length of the CDR3 is 14 residues. CDR3 protein: CASSTGGPGIEQYF. CDR3 DNA sequence: TGCGCCAGCAGCACGGGAGGGCCCGGGATCGAGCAGTACTTC.

This CDR3 reads CAWSLAGPYEQYF. DNA for the CDR3: TGTGCCTGGAGCCTAGCGGGCCCCTACGAGCAGTACTTC. The genes are TRBV30 and TRBJ2-7; TRBD2 matches 8 bases. The J segment lost 2 bases and the V segment lost 3 bases, leaving 3 bases of the junction unmatched. Per germline, CDR1 GTSNPN and CDR2 SVGIG (reference sequence). CDR3 length: 13 amino acids.

The chain has TRBV30 and TRBJ1-6; D may be TRBD1 (6 bases). V dropped 0 bases and J dropped 9 bases, with 12 bases sitting between them. In germline, CDR1 is GTSNPN, CDR2 SVGIG (reference sequence). This CDR3 has 14 residues. DNA of the CDR3: TGTGCCTGGAGTGTAGTCAGGGGCGGTTCACCCCTCCACTTT. Its translation: CAWSVVRGGSPLHF.

This clone was counted only a few times. This chain joins TRBV27 and TRBJ1-2; 12 nucleotides align to TRBD1. The CDR3 runs to 19 residues. The germline gives CDR1 MNHEY, CDR2 SMNVEV (reference sequence). V gave up 1 base and J gave up 0 bases; unmatched junction bases: 9. DNA for the CDR3: TGTGCCAGCAGTTTATACGCCGGGACAGGGGGCAGATCTAACTATGGCTACACCTTC. Protein: CASSLYAGTGGRSNYGYTF.

This sequence joins TRBV9 and TRBJ1-6, with 7 bases matching TRBD1. This CDR3 region has 14 residues. V lost 4 bases to trimming and J lost 9 bases; unmatched junction nucleotides: 7. Germline lookup yields CDR1 SGDLS and CDR2 YYNGEE. The CDR3 bases are TGTGCCAGCAGCTGGACAGGAGGGAGTTCACCCCTCCACTTT. It translates to CASSWTGGSSPLHF.

J is TRBJ2-7 and V is TRBV9; 9 bases are shared with TRBD1. Germline CDR1 is SGDLS and CDR2 is YYNGEE. The ends lost 4 bases at V and 9 bases at J; junction bases unmatched: 14. The CDR3 is made up of 15 amino acids. In DNA, the CDR3 is TGTGCCAGCAGCTCCTCCGTTCCGGGACAGGGATTGCAGTACTTC. This gives the protein CASSSSVPGQGLQYF.

V gene TRBV19 combines with J gene TRBJ1-2; D not resolved. The V and J ends lost 7 bases and 0 bases respectively, with 18 bases between them. CDR3 size: 16 residues. The V gene's germline CDR1 is LNHDA and CDR2 SQIVND (reference sequence). Written as DNA, the CDR3 is TGTGCCAGTAAAGTCAGTGACCTCCAGGCTAACTATGGCTACACCTTC. It yields the protein CASKVSDLQANYGYTF. The full variable domain, with the rest looked up from reference TRBV19 and TRBJ1-2, is DGGITQSPKYLFRKEGQNVTLSCEQNLNHDAMYWYRQDPGQGLRLIYYSQIVNDFQKGDIAEGYSVSREKKESFPLTVTSAQKNPTAFYLCASKVSDLQANYGYTFGSGTRLTVV.